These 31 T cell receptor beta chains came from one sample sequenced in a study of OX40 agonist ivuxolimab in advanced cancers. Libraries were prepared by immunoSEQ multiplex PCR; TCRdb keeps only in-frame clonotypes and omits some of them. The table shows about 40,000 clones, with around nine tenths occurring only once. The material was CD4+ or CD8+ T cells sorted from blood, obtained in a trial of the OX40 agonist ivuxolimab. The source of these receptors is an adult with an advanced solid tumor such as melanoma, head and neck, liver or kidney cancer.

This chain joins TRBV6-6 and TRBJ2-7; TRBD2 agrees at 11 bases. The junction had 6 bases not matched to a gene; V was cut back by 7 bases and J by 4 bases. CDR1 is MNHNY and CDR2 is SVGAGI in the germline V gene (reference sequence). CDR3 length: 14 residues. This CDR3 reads CASMMGLAAYEQYF. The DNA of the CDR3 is TGTGCCAGCATGATGGGACTAGCGGCGTACGAGCAGTACTTC.

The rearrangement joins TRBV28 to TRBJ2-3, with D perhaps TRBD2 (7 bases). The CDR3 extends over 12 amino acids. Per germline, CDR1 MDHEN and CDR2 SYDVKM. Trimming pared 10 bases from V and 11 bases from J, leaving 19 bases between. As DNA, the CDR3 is TGTGCCACCCAGACAGGCGGGGAGGGGCAGTATTTT. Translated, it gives CATQTGGEGQYF.

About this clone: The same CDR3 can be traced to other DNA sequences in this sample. CDR3 protein: CASSLGPEGEQYF. CDR3 nucleotide sequence: TGTGCCAGCAGTTTAGGACCCGAGGGAGAGCAGTACTTC. The rearrangement uses TRBV6-6 and TRBJ2-7; D perhaps matches TRBD2 (5 bases). CDR3 length equals 13 residues. Germline V gene lookup returns CDR1 MNHNY and CDR2 SVGAGI (reference sequence). V was trimmed by 4 bases and J by 7 bases, leaving 14 bases between them.

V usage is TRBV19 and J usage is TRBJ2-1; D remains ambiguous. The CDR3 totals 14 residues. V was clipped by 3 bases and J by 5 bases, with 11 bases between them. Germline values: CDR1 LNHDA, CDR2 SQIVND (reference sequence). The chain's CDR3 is CASSMLVSNNEQFF. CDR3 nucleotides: TGTGCCAGTAGTATGCTGGTCTCTAACAATGAGCAGTTCTTC.

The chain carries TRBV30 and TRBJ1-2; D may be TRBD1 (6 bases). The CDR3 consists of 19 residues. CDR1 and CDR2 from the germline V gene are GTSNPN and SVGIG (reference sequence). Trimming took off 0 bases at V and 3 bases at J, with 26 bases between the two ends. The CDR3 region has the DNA TGTGCCTGGAGTGTACTGAAGGGACAACGATCAACCGCCCACTATGGCTACACCTTC. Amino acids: CAWSVLKGQRSTAHYGYTF. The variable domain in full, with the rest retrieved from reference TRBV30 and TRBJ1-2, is SQTIHQWPATLVQPVGSPLSLECTVEGTSNPNLYWYRQAAGRGLQLLFYSVGIGQISSEVPQNLSASRPQDRQFILSSKKLLLSDSGFYLCAWSVLKGQRSTAHYGYTFGSGTRLTVV.

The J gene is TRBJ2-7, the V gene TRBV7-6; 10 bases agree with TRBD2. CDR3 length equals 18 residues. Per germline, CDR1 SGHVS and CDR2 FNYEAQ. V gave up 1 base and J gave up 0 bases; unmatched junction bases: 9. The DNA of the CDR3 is TGTGCCAGCAGCTTAGAGGCTAGCGGGAGTAAGGTCTCCTACGAGCAGTACTTC. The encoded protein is CASSLEASGSKVSYEQYF.

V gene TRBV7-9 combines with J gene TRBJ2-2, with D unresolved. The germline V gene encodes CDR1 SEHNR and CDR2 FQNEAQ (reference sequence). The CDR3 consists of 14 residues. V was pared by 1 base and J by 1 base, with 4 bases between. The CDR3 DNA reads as TGTGCCAGCAGCTTAGTAATGAACACCGGGGAGCTGTTTTTT. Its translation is CASSLVMNTGELFF.

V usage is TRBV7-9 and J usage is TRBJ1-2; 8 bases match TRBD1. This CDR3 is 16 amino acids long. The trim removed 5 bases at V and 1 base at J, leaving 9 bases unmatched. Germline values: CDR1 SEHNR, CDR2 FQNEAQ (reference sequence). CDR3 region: CASSGTGGFFNYGYTF. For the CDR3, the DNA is TGTGCCAGCAGCGGAACAGGGGGGTTTTTTAACTATGGCTACACCTTC.

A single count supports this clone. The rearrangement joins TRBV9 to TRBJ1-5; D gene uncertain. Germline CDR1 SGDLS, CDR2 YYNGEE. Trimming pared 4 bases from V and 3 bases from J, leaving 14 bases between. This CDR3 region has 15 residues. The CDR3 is CASSPDLGVNQPQHF. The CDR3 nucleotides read TGTGCCAGCAGCCCCGACCTCGGGGTCAATCAGCCCCAGCATTTT.

The CDR3 here is CASSSIGIQEETQYF. As DNA, the CDR3 is TGTGCCAGCAGTAGCATCGGGATTCAGGAGGAGACCCAGTACTTC. V and J are TRBV27 and TRBJ2-5; D may be TRBD2 (5 bases). Germline CDR1 reads MNHEY; CDR2 reads SMNVEV (reference sequence). CDR3 length: 15 residues. V was clipped by 5 bases and J by 5 bases, with 18 bases between them.

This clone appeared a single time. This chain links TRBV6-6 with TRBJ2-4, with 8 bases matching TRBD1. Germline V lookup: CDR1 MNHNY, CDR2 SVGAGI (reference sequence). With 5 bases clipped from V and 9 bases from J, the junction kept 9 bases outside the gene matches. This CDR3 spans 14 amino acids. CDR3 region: CASSPWTGNGIQYF. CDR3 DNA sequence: TGTGCCAGCAGTCCCTGGACAGGGAACGGCATTCAGTACTTC.

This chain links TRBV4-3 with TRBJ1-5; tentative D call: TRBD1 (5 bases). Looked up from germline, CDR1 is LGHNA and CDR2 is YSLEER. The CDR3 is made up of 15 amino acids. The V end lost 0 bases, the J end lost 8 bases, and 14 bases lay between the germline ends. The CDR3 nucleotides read TGCGCCAGCAGCCAAGAGGAGGGGATCCGGGAGCCCCAGCATTTT. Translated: CASSQEEGIREPQHF.

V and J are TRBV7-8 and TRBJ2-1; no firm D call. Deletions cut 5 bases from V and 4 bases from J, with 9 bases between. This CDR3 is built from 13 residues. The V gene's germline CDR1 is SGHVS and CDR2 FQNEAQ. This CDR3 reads CASSPASYNEQFF. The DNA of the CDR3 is TGTGCCAGCAGCCCAGCGAGTTACAATGAGCAGTTCTTC.

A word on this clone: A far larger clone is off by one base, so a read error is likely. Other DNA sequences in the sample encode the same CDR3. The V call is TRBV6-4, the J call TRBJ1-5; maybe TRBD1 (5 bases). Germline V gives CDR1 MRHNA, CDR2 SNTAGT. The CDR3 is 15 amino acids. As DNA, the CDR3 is TGTGCCAGCAGTTACTCTGGGGGGAGCAATCAGCCCCAGCATTTT. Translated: CASSYSGGSNQPQHF.

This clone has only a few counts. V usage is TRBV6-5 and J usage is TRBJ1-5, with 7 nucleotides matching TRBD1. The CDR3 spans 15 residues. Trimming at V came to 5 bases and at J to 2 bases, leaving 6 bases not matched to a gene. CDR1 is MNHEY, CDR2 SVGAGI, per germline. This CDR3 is CASSRGTEGNQPQHF. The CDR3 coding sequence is TGTGCCAGCAGTCGGGGGACAGAGGGCAATCAGCCCCAGCATTTT.

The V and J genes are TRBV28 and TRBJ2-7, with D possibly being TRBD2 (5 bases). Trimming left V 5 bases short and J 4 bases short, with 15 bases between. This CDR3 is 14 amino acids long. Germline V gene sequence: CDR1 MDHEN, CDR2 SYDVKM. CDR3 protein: CASSPQHSGYEQYF. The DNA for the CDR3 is TGTGCCAGCAGTCCCCAACACTCGGGGTACGAGCAGTACTTC.

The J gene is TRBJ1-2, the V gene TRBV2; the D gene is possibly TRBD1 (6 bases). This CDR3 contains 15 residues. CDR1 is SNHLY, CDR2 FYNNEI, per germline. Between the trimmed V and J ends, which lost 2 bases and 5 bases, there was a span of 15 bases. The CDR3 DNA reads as TGTGCCAGCAGTGAATCGGGACACCGGACTTATGGCTACACCTTC. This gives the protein CASSESGHRTYGYTF.

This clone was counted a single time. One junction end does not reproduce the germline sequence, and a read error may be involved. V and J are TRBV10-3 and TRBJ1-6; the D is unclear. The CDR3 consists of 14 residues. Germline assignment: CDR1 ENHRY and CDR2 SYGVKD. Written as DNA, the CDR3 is TGTGCCAGCAGTTACGACGGATTCAATTCACCCCTCCACTTT. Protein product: CASSYDGFNSPLHF.

Here the CDR3 reads CASSSATGGDYGYTF. The CDR3 DNA follows: TGTGCCAGTAGTTCCGCGACAGGGGGAGACTATGGCTACACCTTC. The J gene is TRBJ1-2, the V gene TRBV19; 9 bases map to TRBD1. V was clipped by 5 bases and J by 3 bases; unmatched bases: 7. The germline gives CDR1 LNHDA, CDR2 SQIVND (reference sequence). There are 15 residues in the CDR3.

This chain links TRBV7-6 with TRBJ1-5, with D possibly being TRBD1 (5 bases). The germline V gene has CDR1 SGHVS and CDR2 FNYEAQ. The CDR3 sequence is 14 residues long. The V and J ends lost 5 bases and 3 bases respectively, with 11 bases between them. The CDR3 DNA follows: TGTGCCAGCAGCCTTGTAGGGGACAATCAGCCCCAGCATTTT. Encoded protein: CASSLVGDNQPQHF.

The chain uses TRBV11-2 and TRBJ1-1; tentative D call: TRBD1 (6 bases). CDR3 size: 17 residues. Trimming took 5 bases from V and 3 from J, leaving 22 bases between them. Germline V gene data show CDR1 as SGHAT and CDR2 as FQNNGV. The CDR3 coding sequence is TGTGCCAGCAGCCCGAGCGTGGGGGGCGCGTATTACACTGAAGCTTTCTTT. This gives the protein CASSPSVGGAYYTEAFF.

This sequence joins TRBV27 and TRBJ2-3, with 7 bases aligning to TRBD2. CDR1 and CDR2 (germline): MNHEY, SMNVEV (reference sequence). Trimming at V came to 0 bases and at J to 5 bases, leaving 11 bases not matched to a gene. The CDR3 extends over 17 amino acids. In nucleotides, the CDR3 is TGTGCCAGCAGTTTATCTCATGGGCGGGAGAGGGGAGATACGCAGTATTTT. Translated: CASSLSHGRERGDTQYF.

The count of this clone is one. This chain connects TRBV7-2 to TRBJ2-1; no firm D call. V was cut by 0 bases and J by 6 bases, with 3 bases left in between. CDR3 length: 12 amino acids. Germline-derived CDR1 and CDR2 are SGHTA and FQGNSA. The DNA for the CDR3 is TGTGCCAGCAGCTTAGCTTCCAATGAGCAGTTCTTC. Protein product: CASSLASNEQFF.

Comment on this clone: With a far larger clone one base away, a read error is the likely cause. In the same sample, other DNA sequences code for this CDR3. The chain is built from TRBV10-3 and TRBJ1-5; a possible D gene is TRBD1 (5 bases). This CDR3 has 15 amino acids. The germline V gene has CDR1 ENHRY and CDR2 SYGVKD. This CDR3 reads CASSYSGGSNQPQHF. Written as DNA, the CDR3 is TGTGCCAGCAGTTACTCGGGGGGTAGCAATCAGCCCCAGCATTTT.

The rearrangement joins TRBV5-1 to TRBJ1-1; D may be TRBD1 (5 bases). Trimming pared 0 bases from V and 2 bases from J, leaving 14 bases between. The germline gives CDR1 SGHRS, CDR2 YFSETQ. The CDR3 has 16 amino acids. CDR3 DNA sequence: TGCGCCAGCAGCTTGGTGGCCAGGGCTCTAAACACTGAAGCTTTCTTT. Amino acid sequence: CASSLVARALNTEAFF.

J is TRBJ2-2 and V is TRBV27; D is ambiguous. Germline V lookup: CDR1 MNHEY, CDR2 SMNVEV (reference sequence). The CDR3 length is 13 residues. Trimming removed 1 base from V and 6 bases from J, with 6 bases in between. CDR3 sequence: CASSLYWAGELFF. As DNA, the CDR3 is TGTGCCAGCAGTTTATATTGGGCCGGGGAGCTGTTTTTT.

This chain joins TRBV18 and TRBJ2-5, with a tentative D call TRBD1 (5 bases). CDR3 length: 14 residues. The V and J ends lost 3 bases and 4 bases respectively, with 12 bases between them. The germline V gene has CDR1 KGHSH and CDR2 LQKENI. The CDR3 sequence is CASSPLRGGETQYF. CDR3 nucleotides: TGTGCCAGCTCACCGTTAAGGGGTGGAGAGACCCAGTACTTC.

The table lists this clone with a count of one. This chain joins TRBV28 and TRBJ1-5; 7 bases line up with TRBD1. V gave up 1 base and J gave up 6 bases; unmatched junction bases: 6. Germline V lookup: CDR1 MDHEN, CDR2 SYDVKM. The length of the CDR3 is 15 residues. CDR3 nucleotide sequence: TGTGCCAGCAGTTTATTAGGGGGCGCAGGTCAGCCCCAGCATTTT. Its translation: CASSLLGGAGQPQHF.

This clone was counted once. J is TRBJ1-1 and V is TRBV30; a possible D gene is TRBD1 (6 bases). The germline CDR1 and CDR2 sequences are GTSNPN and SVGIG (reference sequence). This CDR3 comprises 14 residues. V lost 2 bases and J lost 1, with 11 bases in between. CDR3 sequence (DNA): TGTGCCTGGAGTATGAACAGGGAGAACACTGAAGCTTTCTTT. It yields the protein CAWSMNRENTEAFF.

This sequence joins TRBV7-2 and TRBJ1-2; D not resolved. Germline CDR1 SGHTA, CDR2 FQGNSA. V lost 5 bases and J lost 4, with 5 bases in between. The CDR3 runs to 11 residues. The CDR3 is CASSSFYGYTF. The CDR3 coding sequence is TGTGCCAGCAGCAGCTTCTATGGCTACACCTTC.

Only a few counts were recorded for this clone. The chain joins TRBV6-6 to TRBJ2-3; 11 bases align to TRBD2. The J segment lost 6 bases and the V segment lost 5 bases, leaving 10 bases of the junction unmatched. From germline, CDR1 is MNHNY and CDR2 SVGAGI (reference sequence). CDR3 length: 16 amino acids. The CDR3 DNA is TGTGCCAGCAGTACGCCACTAGCGGGAGAAGCCGATACGCAGTATTTT. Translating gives CASSTPLAGEADTQYF.